The T cell receptor beta chain under discussion was sequenced for a study of T cells expressing NK-cell markers. Turning to the study itself: It was sorted CD3+CD56+NKG2C+, CD3+CD56+NKG2C- and CD3+CD56-NKG2C+ T cells that supplied the TCR beta repertoires. The study sequenced eight donors, seven HCMV-seropositive and one seronegative. Study-wide results and limits: In several donors, dominant clonotypes made up 28.3-60.1% of CD3+CD56-NKG2C+ cells.

Using the 5' RACE reads, TCRdb records one entry per CDR3 protein without DNA. The sample data list almost 450,000 distinct CDR3 sequences. Comment on this clonotype: Antigen specificity is unknown.

Germline V gives CDR1 SGHDN, CDR2 FVKESK. This CDR3 comprises 14 residues. This rearrangement joins TRBV14 to TRBJ2-3; no DNA is available, so the TRBD1 call from TCRdb remains unchecked. Source material: blood T cells: a sorted CD56 or NKG2C T cell subset, CD4+ or CD8+ T cells, or bulk PBMC T cells (not recorded which). The sequence was collected from a woman aged 18 to 75 in good health. The CDR3 loop reads CASSRLGVADTQYF.